This TCR beta chain was observed in a study of cytomegalovirus exposure and HLA in healthy donors (dated by TCRdb to about 2017). Background for the entire study: In an earlier analysis of roughly 500 of the donors, under 300 Gb of sequence data and some 120 million unique TCR beta sequences from 150 million to 200 million T cells were reported. Roughly 5 DR-DQ haplotypes were handled as single units for association and clustering because linkage in the cohort was strong. Genome-wide SNP genotypes for about 65% of the roughly 670 donors were used in a later genetic analysis, which treated that subset as a discovery cohort. Of the 398 genotyped donors, less than 85% were placed in the genetic ancestry cluster associated with self-reported Caucasian donors. The study profiled the T cell repertoires of about 720 subjects by immunosequencing and related them to cytomegalovirus serostatus. The later analysis used no new phenotypic data to find candidate immune exposures, relying instead on TCR beta sequences and their occurrence across donors. Besides the first cohort of 500 to 700 subjects, a separate validation cohort made up of over 100 different subjects was used. To predict cytomegalovirus infection status, the study combined high-throughput TCR immunosequencing, statistical association of individual TCRs with disease status, and machine learning. In a later analysis, previously published TCR beta repertoires from 550 to 700 donors were re-analyzed and high-resolution HLA genotyping was added so that TCR occurrence patterns could be studied. Donor age, sex, ethnicity and CMV serostatus were compiled alongside the repertoire data. Class I and class II HLA loci were covered by the typing at four-digit resolution. Every repertoire in the discovery cohort had been generated on one and the same sequencing platform. To decide whether each TCR beta V gene segment behaved as functional or pseudogenic, an earlier analysis of approximately 600 of the donors relied on high-throughput TCR beta sequencing. An early release covering around 630 HLA-typed donors comprised 250 to 350 gigabases of sequencing data and around 85 million unique TCR sequences. The number of typed donors differed by locus: 629-630 for A, B, C, DRB1 and DQB1; approximately 540 for DQA1; approximately 600 for DPA1; and roughly 470 for DPB1. The study aimed to test whether signatures of past pathogen exposure could be identified by cataloging public T cell receptors. On average, around 240,000 unique TCR beta nucleotide sequences were sequenced per donor among a few hundred genotyped donors of the cohort, with 15% to 20% of those sequences being non-productive.

The library was generated by the immunoSEQ multiplex PCR assay. A mixture of 60 forward primers for TCR Vbeta segments and 13 reverse primers for TCR Jbeta segments was used in the multiplex PCR. A multiplex PCR assay on genomic DNA amplified the CDR3 region of rearranged TCR beta genes. Amplified TCR beta libraries were sequenced as 87-base-pair reads on the Illumina HiSeq System. The source study handled its data this way. In a later analysis, tens of millions of unique TCR beta chains were counted across the approximately 640 repertoires, and roughly 11 million of these chains were shared by at least two donors. A nearest-neighbor algorithm error-corrected the raw reads and collapsed the reads into unique sequences, merging closely related sequences to remove PCR and sequencing errors. To assign V, D and J gene segments, CDR3 sequences were aligned to IMGT reference sequences. For a sequence to be retained, at least a six-nucleotide match to both a V gene segment and a J gene segment was required. A rearrangement was called productive if the CDR3 had no stop codons and remained in frame with V and J, and every other rearrangement was called non-productive. CDR3 was defined by IMGT convention, running from the second conserved V-encoded cysteine to the conserved J-encoded phenylalanine. In an earlier analysis of approximately 500 of the donors, sequences lacking an unambiguous match to a single V gene segment were excluded. In an earlier analysis of approximately 560 of the donors, a V segment was called functional when productive rearrangements were above 56.7%, and segregating when the standard deviation between donors exceeded 5%. A statistical classification framework was built for diagnosing cytomegalovirus status from the catalog of TCR beta chain sequences. In a later analysis, TCR nucleotide sequences were compared against IMGT/GENE-DB human TR gene sequences so that V and J genes could be assigned. A later analysis assigned CDR3 sequences and most-parsimonious VDJ recombination scenarios with the TCRdist pipeline. In a later analysis, each TCR beta chain was defined by its CDR3 amino acid sequence together with its V-gene family, and reads lacking a unique V-gene family were excluded. As a way to deal with suspected cross-contamination and a sequencing artifact, a later analysis dropped 450 to 700 nucleotide sequences that were highly shared and had low generation probability. In a later analysis, a clonal expansion index was calculated for each public chain from normalized within-repertoire ranks of inferred template counts. In a later analysis, generation probabilities were computed using a VDJ recombination model fitted to out-of-frame rearrangements, and the results were checked against IGoR. In a later analysis, hypergeometric tests were used to score TCR-TCR, TCR-HLA and TCR-CMV co-occurrence, with a repertoire-size bias correction applied to TCR pairs. To estimate false discovery rates, a later analysis permuted the HLA or CMV assignments 20 times. In a later analysis, co-occurring TCRs were grouped with DBSCAN, and TCRdist sequence similarity was added when clustering was performed within HLA-allele-positive subsets. Repertoires with fewer than 30,000 or more than 120,000 public chains, plus five repertoires with anomalous nucleotide sharing, were excluded from co-occurrence clustering. TCRdb carries this immuneACCESS record with in-frame sequences only. Its versions omit some clonotypes, under half of them owing to an unresolved V gene in the studies checked, with the rest unexplained. D and trimming come from the DNA, and the V and J calls and clone size come from that table. Present in this sample are 95,000 to 110,000 clones, approximately 72% of which were seen just once. Under 3.5% of the sample belongs to the ten largest clones.

The cohort was made up of approximately 670 healthy bone marrow donors. At the time of sampling, every cohort member was nominally healthy, though immune exposures that went unrecorded were likely present. The donor tested CMV seronegative and was one of the 352 seronegative cohort members. A peripheral blood sample was provided by each donor, and peripheral blood mononuclear cells were used for TCR beta sequencing. Genomic DNA extraction from the blood cell samples was performed with the Qiagen DNeasy Blood Extraction Kit. Broad study findings and their caveats: Linkage disequilibrium might explain the correlated functional status among segregating V segments, but an unknown experimental factor could not be excluded. Broadly in line with IMGT annotations, most TCR beta V segments showed up in productive rearrangements about 90% or about 30% of the time in an earlier analysis of several hundred of the donors. According to a later analysis, most CMV-associated TCR beta chains appeared to be HLA-restricted, and the HLA associations seemed to be driven largely by CMV exposure. When HLA alleles, especially DR and DQ, strongly co-occurred, attributing TCR associations to individual alleles was difficult. Only TCR beta chains were sequenced in this cohort, and the absence of alpha or paired-chain data limited detectable features. In the study, approximately 160 TCR beta chains were listed as associated with cytomegalovirus. It was suggested by the authors that the approach could potentially be generalized to other disease states and immunological phenotypes. A cluster of highly shared sequence variants was judged likely to be a technical artifact of the sequencing pipeline. Because HLA typing was unavailable for some donors at each locus, only the typed subset was used in association tests. The only immune exposure information available for the cohort was CMV serostatus. In a later analysis, HLA-associated TCR beta chains showed more clonal expansion and lower generation probabilities than non-associated chains that were equally common. At a false discovery rate of 0.05, a later analysis linked 16,000 or so TCR beta sequences to specific HLA alleles. Most TCR sequences were seen in very few donors, while some public TCRs were found in many individuals. In both the original and validation cohorts, the classifier was reported to diagnose cytomegalovirus status with high specificity and sensitivity. Roughly uniform sequencing depth across donors was assumed in presence/absence analyses, although this assumption may not hold. According to a later genetic analysis, donors in an Asian-associated ancestry cluster had fewer N-insertions in productive TCRs than the approximately 700-donor mean. In a later analysis, TCR association rates were found to vary across HLA loci, with the most associated TCRs seen for DRB1 alleles and the fewest for HLA-C alleles. A further reported finding was that TCR beta sequences accurately predicted the HLA-A and HLA-B alleles for most subjects in the first cohort. Several of the top co-occurrence clusters appeared to be linked to parvovirus B19, influenza, CMV and Epstein-Barr virus, according to a later analysis. The 87-base-pair reads could not distinguish some IMGT-functional V segments, including TRBV6-2 and TRBV6-3, so those segments were excluded. A few of the identified cytomegalovirus-associated TCR beta chains were confirmed in vitro to be specific for cytomegalovirus antigens. The earlier analysis of 587 of the donors excluded approximately 17 rarely observed V segments, including chromosome 9 orphons, because counts were too low. A later genetic analysis associated a missense DCLRE1C variant with V-gene and J-gene trimming of TCR beta chains, and an independent cohort replicated the association.

Details on this clone: This receptor's antigen is unknown. Within one base of it there is no much larger clone, and no base qualities were kept.

Germline trimming amounts to 2 bases on V and 0 bases on J, with 9 as the count of junction bases outside the gene matches. The CDR3 measures 19 amino acids from cysteine to phenylalanine. This entry keeps only the CDR3 DNA: 57 bases, framed from base 1. The sequence joins TRBV23-1 to TRBJ2-6, with 8 central nucleotides matching TRBD1. TRBV23-1 falls under the ORF class, with uncertain function. This TCR came from a woman in her fifties or sixties in good health and CMV-seronegative. Sequences were obtained from PBMCs. The CDR3 region: CASSQSGNGQGSGANVLTF. The bases are TGCGCCAGCAGTCAAAGCGGCAACGGACAGGGCTCTGGGGCCAACGTCCTGACTTTC.